One and the same sample provided the 22 T cell receptor beta chains below, sequenced in a study of human T cells and chemical hapten exposure. This sample's time point: patch test 1, 2 weeks after DPC sensitization. Sample treatment: therapeutic diphenylcyclopropenone sensitization with weekly scalp DPC. TCRdb analysed the RACE reads with MiXCR anew, one entry per CDR3 protein. The table includes some 120,000 distinct CDR3 sequences, 9.5% to 13% detected once. This specimen consisted of whole blood, obtained in connection with sensitization to the hapten diphenylcyclopropenone (DPC). The receptor set was obtained from a woman in her 50s with alopecia areata. Some clones in this sample may be carry-over from other donors' samples.

The V and J genes are TRBV12-3 or TRBV12-4 and TRBJ1-5; D gene unclear. This CDR3 is 14 amino acids long. V was trimmed by 8 bases and J by 3 bases, leaving 14 bases between them. Here the CDR3 DNA reads TGTGCCAGCGGCCGTGGGTCGACCAATCAGCCCCAGCATTTT. It codes for CASGRGSTNQPQHF.

The chain recombines TRBV7-9 with TRBJ1-5, with a possible D match to TRBD1 (5 bases). Germline V gene sequence: CDR1 SEHNR, CDR2 FQNEAQ (reference sequence). Trimming pared 5 bases from V and 9 bases from J, leaving 17 bases between. This CDR3 has 14 amino acids. Written as DNA, the CDR3 is TGTGCCAGCAGCACAAGCACGGGGGGTTGGCCCCAGCATTTT. Amino acid sequence: CASSTSTGGWPQHF. Full variable domain (rest looked up from reference TRBV7-9 and TRBJ1-5): DTGVSQNPRHKITKRGQNVTFRCDPISEHNRLYWYRQTLGQGPEFLTYFQNEAQLEKSRLLSDRFSAERPKGSFSTLEIQRTEQGDSAMYLCASSTSTGGWPQHFGDGTRLSIL.

The chain recombines TRBV18 with TRBJ2-7, with a tentative D call TRBD2 (6 bases). In germline, CDR1 is KGHSH, CDR2 LQKENI. The V end was cut by 6 bases, the J end by 5 bases, with 17 bases between. There are 14 residues in the CDR3. The CDR3 DNA follows: TGTGCCAGCTCCCCAAGACGGGAGAGGGACGAGCAGTACTTC. Residues: CASSPRRERDEQYF. The variable domain in full, with the rest retrieved from reference TRBV18 and TRBJ2-7, is NAGVMQNPRHLVRRRGQEARLRCSPMKGHSHVYWYRQLPEEGLKFMVYLQKENIIDESGMPKERFSAEFPKEGPSILRIQQVVRGDSAAYFCASSPRRERDEQYFGPGTRLTVT.

This clonotype was recorded at least ten times. The V gene is TRBV20-1, the J gene TRBJ2-1; 14 nucleotides agree with TRBD2. Per germline, CDR1 DFQATT and CDR2 SNEGSKA (reference sequence). The CDR3 has 14 amino acids. The V and J ends lost 5 bases and 16 bases, in that order; junction bases with no gene match: 13. The CDR3 protein is CSAPLRLAGGHRFF. As DNA, the CDR3 is TGCAGTGCTCCCTTACGACTAGCGGGGGGGCATCGATTCTTC.

There are many counts of this clonotype. The chain couples TRBV12-3 or TRBV12-4 to TRBJ1-3; D call uncertain. The CDR3 sequence is 15 residues long. The V and J ends lost 6 bases and 0 bases respectively, with 12 bases between them. The CDR3 region is CASRLQVDSGNTIYF. CDR3 sequence (DNA): TGTGCCAGCAGGCTTCAGGTGGACTCTGGAAACACCATATATTTT.

This clonotype has only a few counts. The CDR3 spells CASSAGQGHQPQHF. CDR3 nucleotide sequence: TGTGCCAGCAGCGCTGGACAGGGCCATCAGCCCCAGCATTTT. The rearrangement uses TRBV2 and TRBJ1-5, with 8 positions matching TRBD1. This CDR3 has 14 residues. Per the germline V gene, CDR1 is SNHLY and CDR2 is FYNNEI. With 6 bases clipped from V and 5 bases from J, the junction kept 6 bases outside the gene matches.

This clonotype was detected a few times. The rearrangement uses TRBV5-1 and TRBJ1-4; D is ambiguous. Germline CDR1 is SGHRS and CDR2 is YFSETQ. Trimming shortened V by 4 bases and J by 0 bases, and 7 bases separated the two germline ends. CDR3 size: 14 residues. As DNA, the CDR3 is TGCGCCAGCAGCCAGCGGACAACTAATGAAAAACTGTTTTTT. Translating it yields CASSQRTTNEKLFF. Filled out from reference TRBV5-1 and TRBJ1-4, the complete variable domain reads KAGVTQTPRYLIKTRGQQVTLSCSPISGHRSVSWYQQTPGQGLQFLFEYFSETQRNKGNFPGRFSGRQFSNSRSEMNVSTLELGDSALYLCASSQRTTNEKLFFGSGTQLSVL.

This clonotype was recorded a few times. This chain joins TRBV12-3 or TRBV12-4 and TRBJ1-4; D gene ambiguous. The CDR3 extends over 14 amino acids. V lost 4 bases and J 2 bases, leaving 8 bases between the germline ends. The CDR3 coding sequence is TGTGCCAGCAGTTCGGGTGGGACTAATGAAAAACTGTTTTTT. Translation: CASSSGGTNEKLFF.

The rearrangement uses TRBV6-6 and TRBJ1-5, with D possibly matching TRBD1 (5 bases). Germline assignment: CDR1 MNHNY and CDR2 SVGAGI (reference sequence). This CDR3 comprises 15 residues. With 2 bases removed from V and 2 bases from J, the gap between germline ends came to 10 bases. CDR3 DNA sequence: TGTGCCAGCAGTTACGCGCAAGGGGGCAATCAGCCCCAGCATTTT. Translation gives CASSYAQGGNQPQHF.

The chain uses TRBV28 and TRBJ2-7; D call uncertain. Deletions cut 7 bases from V and 4 bases from J, with 26 bases between. CDR3 length equals 17 residues. Germline V gene sequence: CDR1 MDHEN, CDR2 SYDVKM. CDR3 in DNA: TGTGCCAGCACCTCGCTTGGAAGTCGGTCAGCCCAATACGAGCAGTACTTC. Translated: CASTSLGSRSAQYEQYF. The full variable domain, completed using reference TRBV28 and TRBJ2-7, is DVKVTQSSRYLVKRTGEKVFLECVQDMDHENMFWYRQDPGLGLRLIYFSYDVKMKEKGDIPEGYSVSREKKERFSLILESASTNQTSMYLCASTSLGSRSAQYEQYFGPGTRLTVT.

At least ten counts were recorded for this clonotype. The chain recombines TRBV11-2 with TRBJ2-7, with no clear D. Germline-derived CDR1 and CDR2 are SGHAT and FQNNGV. The CDR3 totals 12 residues. Trimming took off 3 bases at V and 6 bases at J, with 9 bases between the two ends. This CDR3 is CASSLQTSEQYF. The CDR3 DNA sequence: TGTGCCAGCAGCTTGCAAACCTCCGAGCAGTACTTC.

This clonotype was seen more than once but under ten times. CDR3 in amino acids: CSVSGTGNTQYF. The DNA for the CDR3 is TGCAGCGTCTCAGGGACGGGTAATACGCAGTATTTT. The gene calls are TRBV29-1 and TRBJ2-3; TRBD1 or TRBD2 may be the D gene (5 bases each). Trimming removed 6 bases at V and 7 bases at J, with 14 bases between. Germline loops: CDR1 SQVTM, CDR2 ANQGSEA. CDR3 length equals 12 residues.

Only a few counts were recorded for this clonotype. The CDR3 region has the DNA TGTGCCAGCAGCCAAAACGGGGGGGCTTCTGAGACCCAGTACTTC. Amino acids: CASSQNGGASETQYF. The chain joins TRBV3-1 to TRBJ2-5, with TRBD2 identical over 8 bases. There are 15 residues in the CDR3. The V and J ends lost 2 bases and 5 bases, in that order; junction bases with no gene match: 7. Germline V gene data show CDR1 as LGHDT and CDR2 as YNNKEL (reference sequence).

The chain combines TRBV29-1 with TRBJ1-1; TRBD1 is a possible D gene (5 bases). CDR3 length: 14 residues. Germline V CDR1 and CDR2: SQVTM, ANQGSEA. V gave up 8 bases and J gave up 4 bases, with 20 bases separating them. CDR3 region: CSISVGPSGTEAFF. CDR3 DNA: TGCAGCATCTCAGTGGGGCCCTCGGGCACTGAAGCTTTCTTT.

In its sample, this clonotype was seen a few times. The rearrangement uses TRBV7-2 and TRBJ2-7; 7 bases match TRBD2. The CDR3 runs 14 residues. J was trimmed by 3 bases and V by 1 base; bases with no gene match: 3. Germline V CDR1 and CDR2: SGHTA, FQGNSA. The CDR3 sequence: CASSLGDYSYEQYF. The CDR3 bases are TGTGCCAGCAGCTTAGGGGACTACAGCTACGAGCAGTACTTC.

The chain recombines TRBV7-6 with TRBJ1-4, with 8 bases lining up with TRBD1. Germline trimming cut 1 base from V and 5 bases from J; bases unmatched to any gene: 12. The V gene's germline CDR1 is SGHVS and CDR2 FNYEAQ. This CDR3 contains 18 residues. DNA of the CDR3: TGTGCCAGCAGCTTAGAAGTGTCCCTGGGGACAGGAAATGAAAAACTGTTTTTT. Protein: CASSLEVSLGTGNEKLFF.

The rearrangement links TRBV28 to TRBJ1-1, with D uncertain. The CDR3 consists of 12 residues. Trimming took 5 bases from V and 7 from J, leaving 11 bases between them. Looked up from germline, CDR1 is MDHEN and CDR2 is SYDVKM. Here the CDR3 DNA reads TGTGCCAGCAGTCCCCCTTATATTGAAGCTTTCTTT. This codes for CASSPPYIEAFF.

The chain joins TRBV7-9 to TRBJ1-2; TRBD1 agrees at 9 bases. V was clipped by 6 bases and J by 13 bases; unmatched bases: 12. The CDR3 totals 13 residues. From germline, CDR1 is SEHNR and CDR2 FQNEAQ (reference sequence). The CDR3, as DNA: TGTGCCAGCAGGACAGGGGGTGAGGGCTTCGCCACCTTC. This translates into CASRTGGEGFATF.

In its sample, this clonotype was seen many times. V is TRBV18 and J is TRBJ1-6; weak D call: TRBD1 (5 bases). CDR1 is KGHSH, CDR2 LQKENI, per germline. This CDR3 is 13 amino acids long. V was shortened by 2 bases and J by 11 bases, with 10 bases between the two germline ends. In nucleotides, the CDR3 is TGTGCCAGCTCACCAGACAGTCAGACACCCCTCCACTTT. Translating gives CASSPDSQTPLHF.

This clonotype turned up a few times. The chain carries TRBV7-8 and TRBJ2-7; 9 bases line up with TRBD1. Germline V gene sequence: CDR1 SGHVS, CDR2 FQNEAQ. This CDR3 is built from 13 residues. The J segment lost 1 base and the V segment lost 7 bases, leaving 2 bases of the junction unmatched. The CDR3 here is CASIGTGSYEQYF. As DNA, the CDR3 is TGTGCCAGCATAGGGACAGGGTCCTACGAGCAGTACTTC.

This clonotype showed up many times. The chain uses TRBV18 and TRBJ2-6; D gene ambiguous. The CDR3 totals 16 residues. CDR1 is KGHSH, CDR2 LQKENI, per germline. V lost 1 base and J lost 3, with 10 bases in between. CDR3 coding DNA: TGTGCCAGCTCACCACTAGGCGTTAGTGGGGCCAACGTCCTGACTTTC. Amino acid sequence: CASSPLGVSGANVLTF.

V and J are TRBV29-1 and TRBJ1-4, with D perhaps matching TRBD1 (6 bases). There are 13 residues in the CDR3. In germline, CDR1 is SQVTM, CDR2 ANQGSEA. V lost 6 bases to trimming and J lost 8 bases, with 16 bases between them. As DNA, the CDR3 is TGCAGCGTCCAACTCGGACAGCAAGAAAAACTGTTTTTT. Its protein is CSVQLGQQEKLFF.